The rows below give T cell receptor beta chains drawn from one sample of a study of blood T cell repertoires in COVID-19. The protocol was immunoSEQ multiplex PCR, while the TCRdb copy is restricted to in-frame clones and leaves out a portion. The profile covers under 200,000 clones, with roughly 88% appearing a single time and 7.5% to 10% taken by the ten largest. The sample taken for sequencing was peripheral blood. The receptors derive from a woman of 80 years or more with acute or convalescent COVID-19. CDR3s include the opening cysteine and the closing phenylalanine or tryptophan. A D gene is named only where the DNA matches it firmly. Expanded clones are given a class, and other clones once, few, many or no size at all.

V gene	D gene	clone size	J gene	CDR3 protein	CDR3 DNA
TRBV16	NA	once	TRBJ1-5	CASSQSGDQPQHF	TGTGCCAGCAGCCAATCGGGAGATCAGCCCCAGCATTTT
TRBV4-3	NA	NA	TRBJ1-6	CASSHLGQTDNSPLHF	TGCGCCAGCAGCCATCTAGGACAGACGGATAATTCACCCCTCCACTTT
TRBV7-9	TRBD1	NA	TRBJ2-5	CASSLQGAQGETQYF	TGTGCCAGCAGCCTACAGGGGGCGCAGGGAGAGACCCAGTACTTC
TRBV19	NA	NA	TRBJ2-1	CASCRGDLYNEQFF	TGTGCCAGTTGTAGGGGAGACCTCTACAATGAGCAGTTCTTC
TRBV5-4	TRBD1	NA	TRBJ1-6	CASSLAGDRGNSPLHF	TGTGCCAGCAGCTTGGCGGGGGACAGGGGTAATTCACCCCTCCACTTT
TRBV18	NA	few	TRBJ1-5	CASSERTGNQPQHF	TGTGCCAGCTCAGAGAGGACAGGCAATCAGCCCCAGCATTTT
TRBV20-1	NA	NA	TRBJ1-4	CSASREKLFF	TGCAGTGCTAGCCGGGAAAAACTGTTTTTT
TRBV19	TRBD2	NA	TRBJ2-1	CASSIFLTSEQFF	TGTGCCAGTAGTATCTTCCTGACTAGCGAGCAGTTCTTC
TRBV5-6	NA	NA	TRBJ2-7	CASSLVGSEQYF	TGTGCCAGCAGCTTGGTTGGCAGCGAGCAGTACTTC
TRBV28	TRBD2	NA	TRBJ2-1	CASSLGRDYRRYNEQFF	TGTGCCAGCAGTTTGGGCCGGGACTACCGAAGATACAATGAGCAGTTCTTC
TRBV25-1	TRBD1	NA	TRBJ1-5	CASSGGTGHQPQHF	TGTGCCAGCAGTGGGGGGACAGGGCATCAGCCCCAGCATTTT
TRBV19	TRBD1	NA	TRBJ1-2	CASSIVGTGRQYGYTF	TGTGCCAGTAGTATCGTTGGGACAGGGCGCCAGTATGGCTACACCTTC
TRBV4-3	TRBD1	NA	TRBJ2-1	CASSLLGQGGGEQFF	TGCGCCAGCAGCCTCCTCGGACAGGGGGGAGGTGAGCAGTTCTTC
TRBV5-5	NA	NA	TRBJ2-7	CASSLEGVSYEQYF	TGTGCCAGCAGCCTGGAAGGGGTCTCCTACGAGCAGTACTTC
TRBV7-8	NA	NA	TRBJ2-3	CASSSRTNTDTQYF	TGTGCCAGCAGCTCCCGGACAAACACAGATACGCAGTATTTT
TRBV7-9	NA	NA	TRBJ1-1	CASSLSGSVTEAFF	TGTGCCAGCAGCTTAAGCGGGTCGGTCACTGAAGCTTTCTTT
TRBV5-5	NA	NA	TRBJ1-6	CASSLRRGLSPLHF	TGTGCCAGCAGCCTTCGTCGAGGGCTATCACCCCTCCACTTT
TRBV5-1	NA	NA	TRBJ1-2	CASSLGGTNYGYTF	TGCGCCAGCAGCTTGGGTGGCACTAACTATGGCTACACCTTC
TRBV27	NA	NA	TRBJ2-1	CASSLDRSSYNEQFF	TGTGCCAGCAGTTTAGACAGGAGCTCCTACAATGAGCAGTTCTTC
TRBV11-2	NA	NA	TRBJ2-2	CASSFRSGANTGELFF	TGTGCCAGCAGCTTTCGGTCTGGAGCAAACACCGGGGAGCTGTTTTTT
TRBV5-6	NA	NA	TRBJ1-2	CASSLAGQGNRYTF	TGTGCCAGCAGCTTAGCCGGGCAGGGCAATCGCTACACCTTC
TRBV7-9	TRBD2	once	TRBJ2-1	CASRPGVAGGNEQFF	TGTGCCAGCAGACCTGGAGTAGCGGGAGGGAATGAGCAGTTCTTC
TRBV5-1	NA	NA	TRBJ2-5	CASRMRETQYF	TGCGCCAGCAGGATGCGGGAGACCCAGTACTTC
TRBV27	NA	NA	TRBJ2-1	CASSFNRANPYNEQFF	TGTGCCAGCAGTTTTAACAGGGCGAACCCCTACAATGAGCAGTTCTTC
TRBV11-2	TRBD1	NA	TRBJ1-5	CASSLGEGQGAQQPQHF	TGTGCCAGCAGCTTAGGGGAGGGACAGGGGGCTCAACAGCCCCAGCATTTT
TRBV5-5	NA	NA	TRBJ2-7	CASSLAPLGDLYEQYF	TGTGCCAGCAGCTTGGCCCCCCTCGGGGATCTCTACGAGCAGTACTTC
TRBV27	TRBD1	NA	TRBJ2-1	CASSLGQGTLLSYNEQFF	TGTGCCAGCAGTTTAGGACAGGGGACCCTCCTGTCCTACAATGAGCAGTTCTTC
TRBV29-1	NA	NA	TRBJ1-4	CSVVRQPNEKLFF	TGCAGCGTTGTCAGGCAGCCAAATGAAAAACTGTTTTTT
TRBV21-1	NA	NA	TRBJ1-5	CASSNRQTGKESHQPQHF	TGTGCCAGCAGCAACCGCCAGACAGGGAAAGAGTCTCATCAGCCCCAGCATTTT
TRBV5-1	NA	NA	TRBJ1-3	CASSSTVSGNTIYF	TGCGCCAGCAGCTCTACCGTCTCTGGAAACACCATATATTTT
TRBV29-1	NA	NA	TRBJ1-1	CSGRENTEAFF	TGCAGCGGTCGGGAGAACACTGAAGCTTTCTTT
TRBV6-5	TRBD1	once	TRBJ2-7	CASRSGTGFYEQYF	TGTGCCAGCAGGTCCGGGACAGGGTTCTACGAGCAGTACTTC
TRBV5-1	TRBD2	NA	TRBJ2-3	CASSPGLAVLTDTQYF	TGCGCCAGCAGCCCAGGACTAGCTGTTTTGACAGATACGCAGTATTTT
TRBV7-2	NA	once	TRBJ1-1	CASSLVPGNTEAFF	TGTGCCAGCAGCTTAGTTCCGGGGAACACTGAAGCTTTCTTT
TRBV4-1	TRBD1	once	TRBJ1-1	CASSQPPGQAVMNTEAFF	TGCGCCAGCAGCCAACCTCCGGGACAGGCAGTCATGAACACTGAAGCTTTCTTT
TRBV2	NA	NA	TRBJ1-5	CASSAGGAKPQHF	TGTGCCAGCAGTGCGGGTGGGGCTAAGCCCCAGCATTTT
TRBV5-4	TRBD2	NA	TRBJ2-1	CASSLALAGSGAEQFF	TGTGCCAGCAGCTTGGCCCTAGCGGGATCGGGGGCTGAGCAGTTCTTC
TRBV4-3	NA	NA	TRBJ1-6	CASSQGHYNSPLHF	TGCGCCAGCAGCCAAGGACATTATAATTCACCCCTCCACTTT
TRBV3-1/TRBV3-2	TRBD2	NA	TRBJ2-5	CASSQGRRLAAGTQYF	TGTGCCAGCAGCCAAGGACGGAGACTAGCAGCTGGGACCCAGTACTTC
TRBV9	TRBD2	NA	TRBJ2-5	CASSPAWKSGGLKETQYF	TGTGCCAGCAGCCCTGCCTGGAAGAGCGGGGGCTTAAAAGAGACCCAGTACTTC
TRBV18	TRBD2	NA	TRBJ2-3	CASASGGAADTQYF	TGTGCCAGCGCTAGCGGGGGGGCGGCGGATACGCAGTATTTT
TRBV7-2	NA	NA	TRBJ1-1	CASSLHRVDTEAFF	TGTGCCAGCAGCTTGCACAGGGTCGACACTGAAGCTTTCTTT
TRBV19	NA	NA	TRBJ1-1	CASNGGQGRVGTEAFF	TGTGCCAGTAATGGAGGGCAGGGGAGGGTAGGCACTGAAGCTTTCTTT
TRBV4-3	NA	NA	TRBJ2-3	CASSQETGTDTQYF	TGCGCCAGCAGCCAAGAGACAGGCACAGATACGCAGTATTTT
TRBV4-1	NA	few	TRBJ1-3	CASSQGHSGNTIYF	TGCGCCAGCAGCCAAGGACACTCTGGAAACACCATATATTTT
TRBV19	TRBD2	NA	TRBJ2-1	CASSAGTSGGAAEQFF	TGTGCCAGTAGCGCCGGGACTAGCGGGGGGGCCGCTGAGCAGTTCTTC
TRBV10-3	NA	NA	TRBJ1-1	CAIMGRGNTEAFF	TGTGCCATCATGGGGAGAGGAAACACTGAAGCTTTCTTT
TRBV7-8	TRBD1	NA	TRBJ1-6	CASSLRGTETRWTYNSPLHF	TGTGCCAGCAGCTTGCGTGGGACAGAGACCCGATGGACCTATAATTCACCCCTCCACTTT
TRBV11-2	NA	NA	TRBJ1-1	CASSLGGGTPIGNTEAFF	TGTGCCAGCAGCTTAGGGGGTGGGACACCCATAGGGAACACTGAAGCTTTCTTT
TRBV5-1	TRBD2	NA	TRBJ2-3	CASRLLSGRGAGDTQYF	TGCGCCAGCCGGCTACTAAGCGGGAGGGGCGCAGGCGATACGCAGTATTTT
TRBV4-2	NA	NA	TRBJ2-6	CASSQPDKSGANVLTF	TGTGCCAGCAGCCAACCGGACAAGTCTGGGGCCAACGTCCTGACTTTC